A single sample gave rise to the 21 T cell receptor beta chains below, sequenced in a study. The protocol was immunoSEQ multiplex PCR, while the TCRdb copy is restricted to in-frame clones and leaves out a portion. The sample has 60,000 to 75,000 clones; over 85% are singletons. The sequenced sample was PBMCs. All receptors come from a man in his forties with rheumatoid arthritis.

V gene TRBV5-4 combines with J gene TRBJ1-1, with 9 nucleotides matching TRBD1. The CDR3 runs to 14 residues. Looked up from germline, CDR1 is SGHNT and CDR2 is YYREEE (reference sequence). The V and J ends lost 5 bases and 6 bases, in that order; junction bases with no gene match: 8. The CDR3 is CASSRRDREAEAFF. DNA for the CDR3: TGTGCCAGCAGTCGCCGGGACAGGGAGGCTGAAGCTTTCTTT.

The chain has TRBV6-2 or TRBV6-3 and TRBJ2-7; D assignment may be TRBD1 or TRBD2 (5 bases each). Deletions cut 5 bases from V and 2 bases from J, with 10 bases between. The length of the CDR3 is 13 residues. Looked up from germline, CDR1 is MNHEY and CDR2 is SVGEGT. CDR3 in amino acids: CASSRDQAYEQYF. The CDR3 DNA is TGTGCCAGCAGTCGGGACCAGGCCTACGAGCAGTACTTC.

The chain carries TRBV3-1 (or the pseudogene TRBV3-2) and TRBJ2-7; 11 bases are shared with TRBD1. The CDR3 has 15 amino acids. Looked up from germline, CDR1 is LGHDT and CDR2 is YNNKEL (reference sequence). J gave up 9 bases and V 1 base, and 8 bases lay outside the gene matches. CDR3 loop: CASSQVGTGGFGQYF. The CDR3 DNA reads TGTGCCAGCAGCCAAGTGGGGACAGGGGGATTTGGGCAGTACTTC.

The V gene is TRBV24-1, the J gene TRBJ2-1, with D possibly being TRBD1 (8 bases). Germline V CDR1 and CDR2: KGHDR, SFDVKD. Trimming removed 6 bases at V and 8 bases at J, with 13 bases between. The CDR3 covers 13 residues. CDR3 sequence reads: CATSFTGGDEQFF. CDR3 nucleotide sequence: TGTGCCACCAGTTTCACAGGGGGGGATGAGCAGTTCTTC.

The J gene is TRBJ2-1, the V gene TRBV24-1; TRBD2 matches at 10 bases. The V gene end was trimmed by 4 bases and the J gene end by 1 base; junction bases not matched to a gene: 3. The germline CDR1 and CDR2 sequences are KGHDR and SFDVKD. The CDR3 totals 16 residues. The DNA of the CDR3 is TGTGCCACCAGTGACCTTAGCGGGGGGTCCTACAATGAGCAGTTCTTC. It is translated as CATSDLSGGSYNEQFF.

J is TRBJ2-5 and V is TRBV28; 12 bases match TRBD2. The CDR3 extends over 18 amino acids. From germline, CDR1 is MDHEN and CDR2 SYDVKM. The ends lost 8 bases at V and 5 bases at J; junction bases unmatched: 18. In DNA, the CDR3 is TGTGCCAGCCGCGGGCTATCTAGCGGGAGGGCCAGTTTGGAGACCCAGTACTTC. Translation gives CASRGLSSGRASLETQYF.

The chain combines TRBV9 with TRBJ1-2; D is possibly TRBD1 (6 bases). Trimming stripped 2 bases from V and 8 bases from J, with 16 bases between. This CDR3 spans 14 amino acids. The germline CDR1 and CDR2 sequences are SGDLS and YYNGEE. DNA of the CDR3: TGTGCCAGCAGCGTGGACAGTTCTGTCGGCGGCTACACCTTC. Its protein is CASSVDSSVGGYTF.

This rearrangement joins TRBV7-8 to TRBJ2-7, with a tentative D call TRBD1 (6 bases). Germline V lookup: CDR1 SGHVS, CDR2 FQNEAQ. CDR3 size: 16 residues. Trimming left V 5 bases short and J 3 bases short, with 20 bases between. CDR3 nucleotide sequence: TGTGCCAGCAGCCGGCCGCAGGGGACCTCGGACTACGAGCAGTACTTC. It is translated as CASSRPQGTSDYEQYF. Drawing the rest from reference TRBV7-8 and TRBJ2-7, the complete variable domain is GAGVSQSPRYKVAKRGQDVALRCDPISGHVSLFWYQQALGQGPEFLTYFQNEAQLDKSGLPSDRFFAERPEGSVSTLKIQRTQQEDSAVYLCASSRPQGTSDYEQYFGPGTRLTVT.

The chain links TRBV11-3 to TRBJ2-5, with 8 bases lining up with TRBD2. Trimming at V came to 1 base and at J to 5 bases, leaving 12 bases not matched to a gene. The CDR3 totals 17 residues. In germline, CDR1 is SGHNT, CDR2 YENEEA. CDR3 protein: CASSLGISRGARETQYF. Written as DNA, the CDR3 is TGTGCCAGCAGCTTAGGGATCTCGCGGGGGGCCCGGGAGACCCAGTACTTC.

This chain connects TRBV6-2 or TRBV6-3 to TRBJ2-1; 9 bases are a match to TRBD2. This CDR3 has 15 amino acids. Germline values: CDR1 MNHEY, CDR2 SVGEGT. J gave up 6 bases and V 2 bases, and 5 bases lay outside the gene matches. The CDR3 sequence is CASSYGREGGNEQFF. For the CDR3, the DNA is TGTGCCAGCAGTTACGGGCGGGAGGGCGGCAATGAGCAGTTCTTC.

The chain has TRBV27 and TRBJ2-1, with 9 bases fitting TRBD2. The ends lost 2 bases at V and 6 bases at J; junction bases unmatched: 14. This CDR3 is built from 18 residues. Germline CDR1 reads MNHEY; CDR2 reads SMNVEV (reference sequence). For the CDR3, the DNA is TGTGCCAGCAGTTTAATAGAACTAGCGGGCATCGTGGGCAATGAGCAGTTCTTC. It is translated as CASSLIELAGIVGNEQFF.

V usage is TRBV28 and J usage is TRBJ2-3; TRBD1 is a possible D gene (6 bases). CDR3 length equals 14 residues. Germline CDR1 and CDR2: MDHEN and SYDVKM. V was pared by 5 bases and J by 4 bases, with 13 bases between. DNA of the CDR3: TGTGCCAGCAGTCCTCGTCAGGGGCCAGATACGCAGTATTTT. Protein product: CASSPRQGPDTQYF.

The genes are TRBV24-1 and TRBJ2-5, with no clear D. The CDR3 has 14 residues. The V end lost 4 bases, the J end lost 5 bases, and 13 bases lay between the germline ends. The germline V gene encodes CDR1 KGHDR and CDR2 SFDVKD. CDR3: CATSDPTLPETQYF. The CDR3 DNA is TGTGCCACCAGTGACCCGACACTTCCGGAGACCCAGTACTTC.

This chain links TRBV5-1 with TRBJ1-5; TRBD1 matches 7 bases. Germline V gene sequence: CDR1 SGHRS, CDR2 YFSETQ. Trimming at V came to 4 bases and at J to 3 bases, leaving 7 bases not matched to a gene. This CDR3 is 15 amino acids long. The chain's CDR3 is CASSLDGQVNQPQHF. As DNA, the CDR3 is TGCGCCAGCAGCCTCGATGGACAGGTCAATCAGCCCCAGCATTTT.

The rearrangement links TRBV25-1 to TRBJ2-1; D unresolved. CDR1 is MGHDK, CDR2 SYGVNS, per germline. Trimming stripped 1 base from V and 9 bases from J, with 4 bases between. This CDR3 is built from 11 residues. Here the CDR3 reads CASSEWAEQFF. CDR3 DNA sequence: TGTGCCAGCAGTGAATGGGCTGAGCAGTTCTTC. Combining the CDR3 with reference TRBV25-1 and TRBJ2-1 gives the whole variable domain EADIYQTPRYLVIGTGKKITLECSQTMGHDKMYWYQQDPGMELHLIHYSYGVNSTEKGDLSSESTVSRIRTEHFPLTLESARPSHTSQYLCASSEWAEQFFGPGTRLTVL.

V is TRBV6-5 and J is TRBJ1-2; possible D gene TRBD1, 5 bases. V lost 0 bases to trimming and J lost 0 bases, with 11 bases between them. The CDR3 runs to 16 residues. Germline CDR1 and CDR2: MNHEY and SVGAGI. This CDR3 reads CASSYSGRSPNYGYTF. The CDR3 nucleotides are TGTGCCAGCAGTTACTCGGGACGGAGCCCTAACTATGGCTACACCTTC.

The genes are TRBV9 and TRBJ2-1; 9 bases line up with TRBD2. Per germline, CDR1 SGDLS and CDR2 YYNGEE. The CDR3 contains 15 residues. J lost 1 base, V lost 6 bases, and 5 bases had no gene match. CDR3: CASTLTSGSYNEQFF. The CDR3 DNA follows: TGTGCCAGCACCTTGACTAGCGGTTCCTACAATGAGCAGTTCTTC.

This clone was seen only a few times. The chain carries TRBV27 and TRBJ1-2, with D unclear. The ends were cut back, 3 bases at V and 1 base at J, with 9 bases in the middle. Germline CDR1 and CDR2: MNHEY and SMNVEV (reference sequence). This CDR3 contains 14 residues. CDR3 region: CASSFRGDNYGYTF. Here the CDR3 DNA reads TGTGCCAGCAGTTTCCGAGGAGATAACTATGGCTACACCTTC.

The V call is TRBV28, the J call TRBJ1-4; no firm D call. Per the germline V gene, CDR1 is MDHEN and CDR2 is SYDVKM. This CDR3 spans 14 amino acids. Deletions cut 2 bases from V and 2 bases from J, with 6 bases between. The CDR3 DNA is TGTGCCAGCAGTTTAACTGGGACTAATGAAAAACTGTTTTTT. Translation: CASSLTGTNEKLFF.

The chain recombines TRBV25-1 with TRBJ2-2; 8 nucleotides match TRBD2. Germline-derived CDR1 and CDR2 are MGHDK and SYGVNS. This CDR3 is 15 amino acids long. With V trimmed by 6 bases and J by 2 bases, 5 bases remained unmatched. The CDR3 region is CASSPGTRNTGELFF. CDR3 in DNA: TGTGCCAGCAGCCCCGGGACTAGAAACACCGGGGAGCTGTTTTTT.

CDR3 sequence (DNA): TGTGCCAGCAGCGTAACCCCCTCCTACGAGCAGTACTTC. Translated: CASSVTPSYEQYF. The chain uses TRBV9 and TRBJ2-7, with D unclear. The CDR3 loop spans 13 amino acids. With 1 base removed from V and 0 bases from J, the gap between germline ends came to 5 bases. CDR1 is SGDLS, CDR2 YYNGEE, per germline.